These 6 T cell receptor beta chains share one sample of origin, sequenced in a study of blood T cell repertoires in COVID-19. Some clones are missing from TCRdb's copy, which holds only in-frame ones; the method was immunoSEQ multiplex PCR. The data show about 23,000 clones, 75% to 85% seen once. Material: peripheral blood. The source of these receptors is a man in his sixties or seventies with acute or convalescent COVID-19.

This clone was picked up one time. This chain uses TRBV19 with TRBJ2-7; 8 bases align to TRBD2. This CDR3 is built from 14 residues. With V trimmed by 3 bases and J by 5 bases, 6 bases remained unmatched. Germline-derived CDR1 and CDR2 are LNHDA and SQIVND (reference sequence). CDR3 residues: CASSMELAADEQYF. CDR3 nucleotides: TGTGCCAGTAGTATGGAACTAGCGGCCGACGAGCAGTACTTC.

This clone is a singleton in its sample. This chain links TRBV12-3 or TRBV12-4 with TRBJ2-1; D might be TRBD1 (6 bases). The CDR3 has 13 amino acids. The V gene lost 10 bases and the J gene lost 5 bases, with 15 bases spanning the gap. The CDR3 region is CAIDSDRDNEQFF. The CDR3 coding sequence is TGTGCCATCGATTCGGACAGAGACAATGAGCAGTTCTTC.

The chain has TRBV5-6 and TRBJ1-5, with D possibly being TRBD1 (6 bases). The CDR3 totals 15 residues. Per germline, CDR1 SGHDT and CDR2 YYEEEE. Trimming took off 4 bases at V and 1 base at J, with 12 bases between the two ends. The CDR3 coding sequence is TGTGCCAGCAGCCCGAGGGGGGGCAGCAATCAGCCCCAGCATTTT. Its translation: CASSPRGGSNQPQHF.

V is TRBV30 and J is TRBJ2-2; 9 nucleotides agree with TRBD1. J gave up 3 bases and V 1 base, and 12 bases lay outside the gene matches. Germline values: CDR1 GTSNPN, CDR2 SVGIG (reference sequence). CDR3 length equals 18 residues. This CDR3 reads CAWSGGQGFEADTGELFF. The CDR3, as DNA: TGTGCCTGGAGTGGAGGACAGGGGTTCGAAGCGGACACCGGGGAGCTGTTTTTT.

This clone was seen only a few times. This chain's CDR3 is CASSPSGRGDQPQHF. CDR3 bases: TGTGCCAGTAGCCCTTCAGGACGGGGGGATCAGCCCCAGCATTTT. The gene calls are TRBV19 and TRBJ1-5, with TRBD1 as a possible D gene (5 bases). The CDR3 is 15 residues long. Germline CDR1 reads LNHDA; CDR2 reads SQIVND (reference sequence). V lost 6 bases and J lost 5, with 17 bases in between. The whole variable domain, remainder taken from reference TRBV19 and TRBJ1-5, is DGGITQSPKYLFRKEGQNVTLSCEQNLNHDAMYWYRQDPGQGLRLIYYSQIVNDFQKGDIAEGYSVSREKKESFPLTVTSAQKNPTAFYLCASSPSGRGDQPQHFGDGTRLSIL.

This clone was counted once. The genes are TRBV18 and TRBJ1-2; no reliable D call. The CDR3 is made up of 13 amino acids. From germline, CDR1 is KGHSH and CDR2 LQKENI. Trimming pared 3 bases from V and 6 bases from J, leaving 11 bases between. CDR3 nucleotides: TGTGCCAGCTCACCGGAGGGTCAGGATGGCTACACCTTC. This gives the protein CASSPEGQDGYTF.